This T cell receptor (beta chain) derives from a study of T cell responses to AZD1222 COVID-19 vaccine (dated by TCRdb to the early 2020s). Looking at the study overall: TCR sequencing covered roughly 230 trial participants: around 210 given two doses of AZD1222 and 26 given two doses of MenACWY control vaccine. Trial participants were enrolled into age subgroups of 18-55, 56-69 and 70-plus years, which contained about 160, 30 and 59 TCR-sequenced participants, respectively. Points the paper makes about the study in general: Conclusions about previously exposed vaccinees are limited, since just six AZD1222 recipients were seropositive for SARS-CoV-2 at baseline. Participants were mostly white British, with more females than males. The authors suggested clonal diversity may have been underestimated. The vaccine-associated CD4 TCRs covered the entire spike protein, and the dominant responses fell in regions 160-218 and 743-854. The 56-69-year group was small, and its depth increase did not reach significance, likely because of low power. Reportedly, close to half of the unique spike-specific TCRs recognized epitopes lying outside the regions that are mutated in the B.1.351 and B.1.1.7 variants. Because no samples from the day 14 peak response were available, repertoires could be characterized only after the peak T cell response. Spike-specific TCR breadth and depth rose significantly after two AZD1222 doses compared with day 0 and with MenACWY recipients.

The V end loses 5 bases and the J end loses 0 bases, and a stretch of 11 bases separates them. Taken from cysteine to phenylalanine, the CDR3 has 13 residues. Left in the record is the CDR3 DNA by itself, 39 bases read in frame from the first base. CDR1 and CDR2 are drawn from the germline V gene: SQVTM, ANQGSEA. On this clone: Its antigen has not been determined. Base-call qualities are not available, and no considerably larger clone is one nucleotide away.

The CDR3 regions of human TCRbeta chains were analyzed by immunosequencing. On the authors' methods: Repertoire TCRs were checked for matches against a reference library of SARS-CoV-2-specific TCRs that had been generated using the MIRA antigen-specificity platform. Breadth was defined as the fraction of unique TCRs that were SARS-CoV-2-associated. Depth was defined as the fraction of total T cells that were SARS-CoV-2-associated. Using the MIRA data, each spike-specific TCR was mapped to the spike region that the TCR reacts to and placed in a CD4 or CD8 class. Log10-transformed breadth and depth values were compared by one-way ANOVA with Sidak's multiple comparisons tests. This immuneACCESS table, as held by TCRdb, lists in-frame sequences with V and J called but not all clones. Of the missing ones, under half trace to an unresolved V gene in checked studies; the others have no known cause. V and J calls and clone size are copied from that table; D and trimming were computed from the DNA. The table for this sample lists 200,000 to 250,000 clones; about 94% of them were counted only once. The ten largest clones capture around 1.8% of the sample.

This specimen's time point label, interpreted: about 28 days (+/-7) after the second vaccine dose. The sample's treatment or condition label, decoded: meningococcal conjugate vaccine given as trial control. Vaccinee samples came from UK trials COV001 and COV002, including a single-blind randomized controlled phase 2/3 trial of AZD1222 (ChAdOx1 nCoV-19) in healthy adults. For TCRbeta chain sequencing, PBMC samples from trial participants were taken at day 0 and at day 28 after the second dose. The input for sequencing was peripheral blood, taken 28 days after the second dose of the MenACWY control vaccine. The sequence joins TRBV29-1 to TRBJ2-7, and TRBD2 may be the D gene, going by 5 matching bases. This clonotype was sampled from an adult who received the MenACWY meningococcal vaccine as a control. CDR3 loop: CSVMDSSSYEQYF. The sequenced DNA is TGCAGCGTTATGGACTCAAGCTCCTACGAGCAGTACTTC.